The T cell receptor beta chain described here comes from a study of blood T cell repertoires in COVID-19. Study context: The United States, Italy and Spain provided the acute and convalescent COVID-19 samples. From T cells, B-cell-depleted T cells, or PBMCs came the material, which was cDNA or gDNA.

Authors' methods: Using reference gene primer amplification, nucleated cell counts were estimated. Profiling relied on immunoSEQ multiplex PCR, and the TCRdb table lists in-frame clones only, not all of them. The V and J calls and clone size come from that table; D and trimming were worked out from the DNA. The sample shows about 94,000 clones, around 86% of them seen only once. Germline assignment: CDR1 SGHAT and CDR2 FQNNGV. Trimming took off 0 bases at V and 4 bases at J, with 12 bases between the two ends. The CDR3 loop spans 15 amino acids. Worth noting for this clone: This same CDR3 is encoded by further DNA sequences in the sample.

The rearrangement links TRBV11-2 to TRBJ1-2; no clear D gene. Sequenced sample: peripheral blood. The clonotype comes from a woman aged 80 or older with acute or convalescent COVID-19. The CDR3 region has the DNA TGTGCCAGCAGCTTAGACTTAGGGAGGAGCTATGGCTACACCTTC. Amino acids: CASSLDLGRSYGYTF.